The 13 T cell receptor beta chains given below trace back to one sample, sequenced in a study of T-cell reconstitution after alpha-beta-depleted transplantation in children. A TCRbeta library incorporating unique molecular identifiers was prepared. TCRdb re-called the PCR reads with MiXCR, one entry per CDR3 protein. The sample lists roughly 610,000 distinct CDR3 sequences, over 9.5% occurring once. Sequenced material: PBMCs from the stem cell graft donor, taken from the stem cell graft. Receptors originate from a human donor who donated a stem cell graft to a child with acute myeloid leukemia.

The rearrangement links TRBV6-5 to TRBJ2-1; TRBD1 aligns across 10 bases. Germline CDR1 MNHEY, CDR2 SVGAGI. V shed 2 bases and J 9 bases; nucleotides not matched to a gene: 10. The CDR3 is 16 amino acids. The CDR3 loop is CASSYTGTGDVGEQFF. CDR3 nucleotides: TGTGCCAGCAGTTACACCGGGACAGGGGATGTCGGTGAGCAGTTCTTC.

The V call is TRBV7-3, the J call TRBJ2-1, with 8 bases identical to TRBD2. Germline CDR1 is SGHTA and CDR2 is FQGTGA. The CDR3 covers 16 residues. V was pared by 1 base and J by 10 bases, with 12 bases of the junction left unmatched. This CDR3 is CASSLSPTSGRWEQFF. CDR3 sequence (DNA): TGTGCCAGCAGCTTAAGCCCCACTAGCGGAAGATGGGAGCAGTTCTTC. The entire variable domain, with the rest obtained from reference TRBV7-3 and TRBJ2-1, is as follows: GAGVSQTPSNKVTEKGKYVELRCDPISGHTALYWYRQSLGQGPEFLIYFQGTGAADDSGLPNDRFFAVRPEGSVSTLKIQRTERGDSAVYLCASSLSPTSGRWEQFFGPGTRLTVL.

The J gene is TRBJ2-7, the V gene TRBV4-3, with a possible D match to TRBD2 (5 bases). Germline lookup yields CDR1 LGHNA and CDR2 YSLEER. The ends were cut back, 0 bases at V and 2 bases at J, with 14 bases in the middle. The CDR3 extends over 16 amino acids. The CDR3 protein is CASSQDWRAIPYEQYF. CDR3 sequence (DNA): TGCGCCAGCAGCCAAGACTGGCGGGCAATACCCTACGAGCAGTACTTC.

In this sample, this clonotype turned up a few times. The chain has TRBV7-9 and TRBJ2-1, with 11 bases identical to TRBD2. Germline-derived CDR1 and CDR2 are SEHNR and FQNEAQ (reference sequence). V shed 1 base and J 0 bases; nucleotides not matched to a gene: 5. The length of the CDR3 is 18 residues. The chain's CDR3 is CASSLVGSGRVSYNEQFF. The CDR3 nucleotides read TGTGCCAGCAGCTTAGTCGGTAGCGGGAGGGTCTCCTACAATGAGCAGTTCTTC. Combining the CDR3 with reference TRBV7-9 and TRBJ2-1 gives the whole variable domain DTGVSQNPRHKITKRGQNVTFRCDPISEHNRLYWYRQTLGQGPEFLTYFQNEAQLEKSRLLSDRFSAERPKGSFSTLEIQRTEQGDSAMYLCASSLVGSGRVSYNEQFFGPGTRLTVL.

This clonotype was detected only a few times. J is TRBJ1-4 and V is TRBV4-2; TRBD1 agrees at 7 bases. The CDR3 totals 17 residues. V gave up 0 bases and J gave up 7 bases; unmatched junction bases: 11. The germline gives CDR1 LGHNA, CDR2 YNFKEQ. CDR3 nucleotide sequence: TGTGCCAGCAGCCAAGAGCCCTTACAGGGGTGGGGTGAAAAACTGTTTTTT. Residues: CASSQEPLQGWGEKLFF.

This clonotype showed up many times. V gene TRBV2 combines with J gene TRBJ1-1; no definite D call. V was cut by 3 bases and J by 10 bases, with 15 bases left in between. The CDR3 is 13 residues long. The germline gives CDR1 SNHLY, CDR2 FYNNEI. CDR3 nucleotide sequence: TGTGCCAGCAGTGAGGTGATCCGGCAGAGAGCTTTCTTT. Its protein product is CASSEVIRQRAFF. The whole variable domain, filled in from reference TRBV2 and TRBJ1-1, reads EPEVTQTPSHQVTQMGQEVILRCVPISNHLYFYWYRQILGQKVEFLVSFYNNEISEKSEIFDDQFSVERPDGSNFTLKIRSTKLEDSAMYFCASSEVIRQRAFFGQGTRLTVV.

There are a few counts of this clonotype. The CDR3 region has the DNA TGCAGCGTTGGCGGGGCCCAGTGGGGCACAGATACGCAGTATTTT. This sequence encodes CSVGGAQWGTDTQYF. The chain recombines TRBV29-1 with TRBJ2-3; maybe TRBD2 (6 bases). The germline CDR1 and CDR2 sequences are SQVTM and ANQGSEA. V was clipped by 4 bases and J by 1 base, with 15 bases between them. This CDR3 comprises 15 residues.

This clonotype occurred many times. This chain joins TRBV12-3 or TRBV12-4 and TRBJ1-4; no definite D call. The CDR3 runs 13 residues. The germline V and J ends were trimmed by 0 bases and 12 bases, with 11 bases remaining between them. CDR3 region: CASSLAEVGELFF. CDR3 in DNA: TGTGCCAGCAGTTTAGCAGAGGTTGGGGAACTGTTTTTT.

This clonotype was recorded many times. The chain combines TRBV30 with TRBJ2-1; D may be TRBD1 or TRBD2 (5 bases each). The CDR3 consists of 15 residues. Trimming left V 3 bases short and J 5 bases short, with 17 bases between. Germline V gene lookup returns CDR1 GTSNPN and CDR2 SVGIG (reference sequence). The CDR3 sequence: CAWRPLSGRHNEQFF. Written as DNA, the CDR3 is TGTGCCTGGAGACCTTTGTCGGGACGACACAATGAGCAGTTCTTC. The whole variable domain, remainder taken from reference TRBV30 and TRBJ2-1, is SQTIHQWPATLVQPVGSPLSLECTVEGTSNPNLYWYRQAAGRGLQLLFYSVGIGQISSEVPQNLSASRPQDRQFILSSKKLLLSDSGFYLCAWRPLSGRHNEQFFGPGTRLTVL.

The chain is built from TRBV3-1 and TRBJ2-6; D is unresolved. Trimming left V 0 bases short and J 5 bases short, with 8 bases between. Germline loops: CDR1 LGHDT, CDR2 YNNKEL (reference sequence). The CDR3 covers 15 residues. The CDR3 here is CASSQDGFRANVLTF. CDR3 in DNA: TGTGCCAGCAGCCAAGATGGGTTTCGGGCCAACGTCCTGACTTTC.

The chain links TRBV11-1 to TRBJ2-3; tentatively, D is TRBD1 (6 bases). This CDR3 region has 17 residues. Trimming shortened V by 5 bases and J by 2 bases, and 20 bases separated the two germline ends. The germline V gene has CDR1 SGHAT and CDR2 FQDESV (reference sequence). The CDR3 here is CASSPRQAPIPTDTQYF. CDR3 sequence (DNA): TGTGCCAGCAGCCCTAGACAGGCACCGATCCCCACAGATACGCAGTATTTT.

The rearrangement uses TRBV20-1 and TRBJ2-2; 7 bases agree with TRBD2. The CDR3 contains 13 residues. V dropped 5 bases and J dropped 6; count of bases not matched to a gene: 6. From germline, CDR1 is DFQATT and CDR2 SNEGSKA (reference sequence). DNA of the CDR3: TGCAGTGCTCTCGCGGGAGTCCCCGGGGAGCTGTTTTTT. As protein: CSALAGVPGELFF.

The genes are TRBV7-8 and TRBJ1-1, with D perhaps TRBD1 (5 bases). The CDR3 totals 15 residues. Trimming cost V 1 base and J 2 bases, with 11 bases left between them. Germline loops: CDR1 SGHVS, CDR2 FQNEAQ. DNA for the CDR3: TGTGCCAGCAGCTTAGGTCTCCAGGGTAACACTGAAGCTTTCTTT. The encoded protein is CASSLGLQGNTEAFF.